A selection of T cell receptor beta chains follows, all from one sample in a study of identical twins. TCRdb ran MiXCR on the 5' RACE reads and lists one entry per CDR3 protein. Of about 690,000 distinct CDR3 sequences listed, 21% are singletons. This same sample was also taken into another study, of T cells expressing NK-cell markers.

Input material: PBMCs. Receptors originate from a woman between 18 and 29 years old in good health. Both conserved end residues are part of each CDR3. A D gene is named only where the DNA matches it firmly. Clone size is given for some rows only: seen once, a few or many times, or a class if the clone is expanded.

TRBJ1-6 TRBV10-3 NA NA CAISDRDSPLHF TGTGCCATCAGTGACAGGGATTCACCCCTCCACTTT
TRBJ2-3 TRBV7-9 few NA CASSLSEGFADTQYF TGTGCCAGCAGCTTATCGGAGGGGTTCGCGGATACGCAGTATTTT
TRBJ2-7 TRBV2 many NA CASSELYEQYF TGTGCCAGCAGTGAATTATATGAGCAGTACTTC
TRBJ2-1 TRBV7-2 NA TRBD1 CASSDRDRGNNEQFF TGTGCCAGCAGCGACCGGGACAGGGGAAACAATGAGCAGTTCTTC
TRBJ1-1 TRBV20-1 NA NA CSARDPTLNTEAFF TGCAGTGCTAGAGATCCGACACTGAACACTGAAGCTTTCTTT
TRBJ2-1 TRBV7-6 few TRBD2 CASSPSEREDNEQFF TGTGCCAGCAGCCCGTCCGAGCGGGAGGACAATGAGCAGTTCTTC
TRBJ2-3 TRBV12-3/TRBV12-4 few TRBD2 CASSPTSGTQYF TGTGCCAGCAGTCCAACTAGCGGTACGCAGTATTTT
TRBJ2-7 TRBV12-3/TRBV12-4 NA TRBD1 CASSEGQGAEQYF TGTGCCAGCAGTGAGGGACAGGGCGCCGAGCAGTACTTC
TRBJ2-1 TRBV19 few NA CASSMGIFEQFF TGTGCCAGTAGTATGGGGATTTTCGAGCAGTTCTTC
TRBJ2-1 TRBV6-1 few NA CASRKWDLTANEQFF TGTGCCAGCAGAAAGTGGGACCTTACTGCCAATGAGCAGTTCTTC
TRBJ2-3 TRBV5-8 few NA CASSHQRVRATDTQYF TGTGCCAGCAGTCATCAGCGGGTAAGGGCCACAGATACGCAGTATTTT
TRBJ2-1 TRBV20-1 NA TRBD2 CSARDPLAASRDEQFF TGCAGTGCTAGAGACCCTCTAGCGGCGTCTAGAGATGAGCAGTTCTTC
TRBJ2-1 TRBV5-1 NA TRBD2 CASSFHLADSYNEQFF TGCGCCAGCAGCTTTCATCTAGCGGACTCCTACAATGAGCAGTTCTTC
TRBJ1-2 TRBV10-1 NA TRBD1 CASGGPGQEEQNYGYTF TGCGCCAGCGGAGGGCCGGGACAGGAGGAACAAAACTATGGCTACACCTTC
TRBJ2-5 TRBV20-1 few NA CSARGGTGGHLILQETQYF TGCAGTGCTAGAGGGGGAACGGGGGGCCATCTTATTCTCCAAGAGACCCAGTACTTC
TRBJ1-1 TRBV5-1 few NA CASSSSGDKAFF TGCGCCAGCAGCTCCAGCGGGGACAAAGCTTTCTTT
TRBJ2-3 TRBV5-1 NA NA CASSPSVQSTDTQYF TGCGCCAGCAGCCCGTCAGTCCAAAGCACAGATACGCAGTATTTT
TRBJ1-1 TRBV28 many NA CASSPSGITEAFF TGTGCCAGCAGCCCGTCGGGGATAACTGAAGCTTTCTTT
TRBJ2-2 TRBV12-3/TRBV12-4 few NA CASSFSHVMRKARSDGELFF TGTGCCAGCAGTTTTAGTCACGTTATGAGGAAGGCTAGGAGCGACGGGGAGCTGTTTTTT
TRBJ2-7 TRBV20-1 many TRBD1 CSAPGQGDSDEQYF TGCAGTGCACCGGGACAGGGTGATTCCGACGAGCAGTACTTC
TRBJ1-1 TRBV6-5 many NA CAVVGRVNTEAFF TGTGCCGTCGTGGGGAGGGTGAACACTGAAGCTTTCTTT
TRBJ2-1 TRBV2 NA NA CARRGDEQFF TGTGCCAGAAGGGGGGATGAGCAGTTCTTC
TRBJ2-1 TRBV6-2/TRBV6-3 many TRBD2 CASSRWSGAGVVNEQFF TGTGCCAGCAGTCGTTGGAGTGGAGCGGGAGTGGTAAATGAGCAGTTCTTC
TRBJ2-1 TRBV29-1 NA NA CSGGQTDYNEQFF TGCAGCGGCGGACAGACCGACTACAATGAGCAGTTCTTC
TRBJ2-1 TRBV7-2 NA TRBD2 CASSQLAGFYNEQFF TGTGCCAGCAGCCAACTAGCGGGTTTTTACAATGAGCAGTTCTTC
TRBJ1-1 TRBV29-1 many NA CSVERHLMNTEAFF TGCAGCGTTGAAAGGCACCTAATGAACACTGAAGCTTTCTTT
TRBJ2-3 TRBV18 once NA CASSPGQGRRSTDTQYF TGTGCCAGCTCACCTGGGCAGGGGCGTAGAAGCACAGATACGCAGTATTTT
TRBJ2-6 TRBV12-3/TRBV12-4 many NA CASSLTRAGANVLTF TGTGCCAGCAGTTTAACTAGAGCTGGGGCCAACGTCCTGACTTTC
TRBJ2-2 TRBV9 NA NA CASSVVVGVGTGELFF TGTGCCAGCAGCGTAGTTGTCGGCGTCGGCACCGGGGAGCTGTTTTTT
TRBJ2-3 TRBV10-1 NA TRBD1 CASRSGTGKQYF TGCGCCAGCAGATCCGGGACAGGAAAACAGTATTTT
TRBJ2-7 TRBV7-9 NA TRBD1 CASSLAKGAAYEQYF TGTGCCAGCAGCTTAGCAAAGGGGGCGGCCTACGAGCAGTACTTC
TRBJ2-5 TRBV28 NA TRBD1 CASSLWEQGLETQYF TGTGCCAGCAGTTTATGGGAACAGGGGCTCGAGACCCAGTACTTC
TRBJ2-1 TRBV15 NA NA CATSRAGHVSLVRYEQFF TGTGCCACCAGCAGAGCGGGCCATGTGTCCCTCGTCCGGTATGAGCAGTTCTTC
TRBJ1-3 TRBV6-5 NA NA CASSYSLLYSNTIYF TGTGCCAGCAGTTACTCGTTGTTATATTCAAACACCATATATTTT
TRBJ2-3 TRBV7-2 NA NA CASSRRDGPTDTQYF TGTGCCAGCAGCCGCCGGGACGGACCCACAGATACGCAGTATTTT
TRBJ2-7 TRBV20-1 NA NA CSAQTGYSYEQYF TGCAGTGCTCAGACGGGTTACTCCTACGAGCAGTACTTC
TRBJ2-1 TRBV9 few TRBD2 CASRDGSLAGGNEQFF TGTGCCAGCAGGGACGGTAGCCTAGCGGGGGGCAATGAGCAGTTCTTC
TRBJ2-7 TRBV12-3/TRBV12-4 NA NA CASSPPTQYEQYF TGTGCCAGCAGCCCTCCGACACAGTACGAGCAGTACTTC
TRBJ2-3 TRBV18 few NA CASSPRDDSTDTQYF TGTGCCAGCTCACCACGGGACGACAGCACAGATACGCAGTATTTT